This TCR beta chain was captured by sequencing in a study of technical replicates of blood from a few donors. The data were produced by immunoSEQ multiplex PCR, yet TCRdb's version contains in-frame clones alone and is incomplete. The data contain about 12,000 clones, 93% of them seen just once; the ten biggest clones take up approximately 8.5%. Looked up from germline, CDR1 is LNHDA and CDR2 is SQIVND (reference sequence). Trimming shortened V by 8 bases and J by 5 bases, and 21 bases separated the two germline ends. There are 15 residues in the CDR3. The chain has TRBV19 and TRBJ1-2; possibly TRBD1 for D (5 bases). This receptor was taken from a human donor in good health. What was sequenced was PBMCs. The CDR3 DNA is TGTGCCAGTTACAGGACAAGCAACGCCGCTTATGGCTACACCTTC. Translation: CASYRTSNAAYGYTF.